The 10 T cell receptor beta chains below all came from one sample that was sequenced in a study of T cells in women clearing cervical HPV infection. Sequenced by immunoSEQ multiplex PCR; TCRdb stores in-frame clones only, minus some. The sample has about 27,000 clones. The material sequenced was blood buffy coat. These receptors were collected from a woman between 18 and 70 years old with a cervical HPV16 infection that either progressed to CIN3+ or cleared (not recorded which).

With regard to this clone: The read halts 3 residues ahead of the CDR3 end, with the missing end drawn from the germline J gene. The chain joins TRBV10-3 to TRBJ1-1; D call uncertain. Germline CDR1 is ENHRY and CDR2 is SYGVKD. Trimming took 5 bases from V and 1 from J, leaving 5 bases between them. The CDR3 spans 12 residues. The CDR3 reads CAISRANTEAFF. The covered CDR3 bases are TGTGCCATCAGTCGAGCGAACACTGAA.

As regards this clone: The read halts 3 residues ahead of the CDR3 end, with the missing end drawn from the germline J gene. J is TRBJ1-2 and V is TRBV18, with 7 bases matching TRBD1. V was clipped by 0 bases and J by 4 bases; unmatched bases: 14. The CDR3 covers 18 residues. Per germline, CDR1 KGHSH and CDR2 LQKENI. Incomplete CDR3 DNA: TGTGCCAGCTCACCACCGCCGGGACAGAATCATCCCCGCTATGGC. It codes for CASSPPPGQNHPRYG. Given in full, the CDR3 is CASSPPPGQNHPRYGYTF.

A word on this clone: The DNA ends 3 residues before the CDR3 does, and the rest of the CDR3 is filled in from the germline J gene. The chain has TRBV6-2 or TRBV6-3 and TRBJ2-5; tentatively, D is TRBD2 (5 bases). This CDR3 has 15 amino acids. Germline assignment: CDR1 MNHEY and CDR2 SVGEGT. V was trimmed by 0 bases and J by 1 base, leaving 9 bases between them. The sequenced part of the CDR3 DNA is TGTGCCAGCAGTTACTCGGTCGGACTCCAAGAGACC. It encodes CASSYSVGLQET. The full CDR3 protein is CASSYSVGLQETQYF.

Of note for this clone: The sequence runs out 3 residues before the end of the CDR3; the remainder is reconstructed from the germline J gene. This rearrangement joins TRBV30 to TRBJ2-7; D is unclear. The V and J ends lost 0 bases and 6 bases respectively, with 15 bases between them. The germline V gene encodes CDR1 GTSNPN and CDR2 SVGIG (reference sequence). The CDR3 contains 14 residues. CDR3 loop: CAWSVGRFRGEQYF. CDR3 DNA, as far as it was read: TGTGCCTGGAGTGTAGGTCGATTTCGAGGCGAG.

Notes on this clone: The read is 3 residues too short to cover the CDR3 end, so that end is filled in from the germline J gene. This chain joins TRBV5-1 and TRBJ1-2, with 8 bases aligning to TRBD1. The CDR3 has 14 residues. Germline V gene sequence: CDR1 SGHRS, CDR2 YFSETQ. CDR3 DNA, as far as it was read: TGCGCCAGCAGCTTGGATGACAGGGGTACAGGC. Translated, it gives CASSLDDRGTG. The whole CDR3 reads CASSLDDRGTGYTF.

Of note for this clone: The CDR3 end falls 3 residues outside the read, so it is completed with the germline J gene. The V and J genes are TRBV19 and TRBJ2-4, with TRBD1 matching over 10 bases. CDR1 is LNHDA and CDR2 is SQIVND in the germline V gene (reference sequence). The CDR3 totals 16 residues. Germline trimming cut 4 bases from V and 1 base from J; bases unmatched to any gene: 4. The CDR3 DNA, read in part, is TGTGCCAGTAGTACGACAGGGGGCCACGCCAAAAACATT. It codes for CASSTTGGHAKNI. The entire CDR3 sequence reads CASSTTGGHAKNIQYF.

As for this clone: The CDR3 end lies 3 residues beyond the end of the read and is filled in from the germline J gene. The genes are TRBV7-9 and TRBJ2-1; D perhaps matches TRBD1 (6 bases). The CDR3 extends over 15 amino acids. V was pared by 7 bases and J by 5 bases, with 18 bases between. Germline V lookup: CDR1 SEHNR, CDR2 FQNEAQ (reference sequence). CDR3 bases read: TGTGCCAGCAACCAACAGGGATTGGGTAACAATGAG. Its protein is CASNQQGLGNNE. The entire CDR3 sequence reads CASNQQGLGNNEQFF.

Comments on this clone: Read data end 3 residues before the CDR3 end; the end is taken from the germline J gene. The chain uses TRBV11-2 and TRBJ2-3; weak D call: TRBD2 (6 bases). The ends were cut back, 1 base at V and 3 bases at J, with 11 bases in the middle. Germline-derived CDR1 and CDR2 are SGHAT and FQNNGV. The CDR3 is 15 amino acids. Here the CDR3 reads CASSLGGVETDTQYF. CDR3 bases read: TGTGCCAGCAGCTTAGGGGGGGTTGAGACAGATACG. The whole variable domain, filled in from reference TRBV11-2 and TRBJ2-3, reads EAGVAQSPRYKIIEKRQSVAFWCNPISGHATLYWYQQILGQGPKLLIQFQNNGVVDDSQLPKDRFSAERLKGVDSTLKIQPAKLEDSAVYLCASSLGGVETDTQYFGPGTRLTVL.

With respect to this clone: The DNA ends 3 residues before the CDR3 does, and the rest of the CDR3 is filled in from the germline J gene. V gene TRBV6-2 or TRBV6-3 combines with J gene TRBJ2-7; 8 bases map to TRBD2. The CDR3 totals 14 residues. Germline-derived CDR1 and CDR2 are MNHEY and SVGEGT. V shed 4 bases, J shed 0 bases, and the junction held 2 bases outside the gene matches. The sequenced CDR3 bases are TGTGCCAGCAGTTGGGGACTAGACTCCTACGAG. It encodes CASSWGLDSYE. The entire CDR3 protein is CASSWGLDSYEQYF.

In regard to this clone: The missing CDR3 end, 3 residues past where the read stops, is filled in from the germline J gene. The genes are TRBV19 and TRBJ2-2; D is uncertain. The CDR3 consists of 17 residues. The germline V gene has CDR1 LNHDA and CDR2 SQIVND (reference sequence). The CDR3 region is CASSSPLTFSGDSPLFF. The CDR3 DNA, read in part, is TGTGCCAGTAGTTCCCCCCTGACATTTTCCGGTGATTCACCG.